This is a list of T cell receptor beta chains from one sample in a study of identical twins. TCRdb itself ran the 5' RACE reads through MiXCR, one entry per CDR3 protein. The table has hundreds of thousands of distinct CDR3 sequences, 7.5% to 9.5% seen once. These records were also assigned to another study, of yellow fever vaccine responses in identical twins.

The specimen sequenced was CD8+ T cells sorted from blood. These TCRs come from a woman aged 18-35 years in good health. Each CDR3 is given with its conserved first and last residue. Fields, in order: D gene, V gene, J gene, clone size, CDR3 protein, CDR3 DNA. D genes are given only for firm matches. Clone size appears in some rows only: once, few, many, or a class for an expanded clone.

>TRBD1|TRBV28|TRBJ2-7|few
CASSFNPPGQGNEQYF
TGTGCCAGCAGTTTCAACCCCCCGGGACAGGGTAACGAGCAGTACTTC
>-|TRBV6-5|TRBJ1-5|few
CASSYSTKDSNQPQHF
TGTGCCAGCAGTTACTCGACAAAGGACAGCAATCAGCCCCAGCATTTT
>TRBD2|TRBV7-3|TRBJ2-1|-
CASSPDGGALFNEQFF
TGTGCCAGCAGCCCTGACGGGGGGGCCTTGTTTAATGAGCAGTTCTTC
>-|TRBV29-1|TRBJ1-2|few
CSVVIGGYGYTF
TGCAGCGTTGTGATTGGGGGCTATGGCTACACCTTC
>-|TRBV10-3|TRBJ1-2|few
CAIRFVGDGGYGYTF
TGTGCCATCAGATTCGTGGGGGACGGCGGCTATGGCTACACCTTC
>-|TRBV20-1|TRBJ2-1|many
CSAPGLGPYNEQFF
TGCAGTGCCCCAGGACTGGGACCATACAATGAGCAGTTCTTC
>-|TRBV9|TRBJ2-7|-
CASTPGVAVTHYEQYF
TGTGCCAGCACCCCCGGAGTAGCGGTAACCCACTACGAGCAGTACTTC
>TRBD1|TRBV27|TRBJ1-6|many
CASNPTGAYNSPLHF
TGTGCCAGCAACCCGACAGGGGCCTATAATTCACCCCTCCACTTT
>-|TRBV7-6|TRBJ2-1|-
CASSLYIPSDRAWNEQFF
TGTGCCAGCAGCTTATACATCCCCTCGGACCGGGCTTGGAATGAGCAGTTCTTC
>-|TRBV27|TRBJ2-2|many
CASSIQGIGELFF
TGTGCCAGCAGTATCCAGGGAATCGGGGAGCTGTTTTTT
>TRBD2|TRBV20-1|TRBJ2-7|many
CSARVGRGGYEQYF
TGCAGTGCTAGAGTGGGACGGGGGGGCTACGAGCAGTACTTC
>TRBD2|TRBV6-2/TRBV6-3|TRBJ2-5|-
CATAGSGQETQYF
TGTGCCACAGCGGGATCAGGACAAGAGACCCAGTACTTC
>TRBD2|TRBV7-8|TRBJ2-3|many
CASSQWGTNTDTQYF
TGTGCCAGCAGCCAATGGGGGACTAACACAGATACGCAGTATTTT
>-|TRBV20-1|TRBJ2-1|many
CSAPRGLKYNEQFF
TGCAGTGCTCCCCGCGGACTAAAGTACAATGAGCAGTTCTTC
>-|TRBV25-1|TRBJ2-2|many
CASSEGHHLNTGELFF
TGTGCCAGCAGTGAGGGACACCACCTCAACACCGGGGAGCTGTTTTTT
>-|TRBV4-1|TRBJ2-2|-
CASMDSPTLSSGELFF
TGCGCCAGCATGGACAGCCCTACTCTGAGTTCCGGGGAGCTGTTTTTT
>-|TRBV15|TRBJ2-2|few
CATSRGMAGAGGELFF
TGTGCCACCAGCAGAGGGATGGCAGGAGCTGGCGGGGAGCTGTTTTTT
>TRBD2|TRBV28|TRBJ2-1|-
CASSPDSGGADFSYNEQFF
TGTGCCAGCAGTCCCGATAGCGGGGGGGCTGACTTCTCCTACAATGAGCAGTTCTTC
>-|TRBV30|TRBJ1-5|-
CAWSAPTAGPPQHF
TGTGCCTGGAGTGCACCCACGGCCGGTCCGCCCCAGCATTTT
>-|TRBV27|TRBJ2-1|-
CASSFSDSQNEQFF
TGTGCCAGCAGTTTCTCGGACAGTCAGAATGAGCAGTTCTTC
>TRBD1|TRBV7-9|TRBJ2-2|few
CASSPKDRGNIGELFF
TGTGCCAGCAGCCCGAAGGACAGGGGGAATATCGGGGAGCTGTTTTTT
>-|TRBV2|TRBJ1-2|-
CASSEGGQSYGYTF
TGTGCCAGCAGTGAGGGAGGACAGTCCTATGGCTACACCTTC
>-|TRBV27|TRBJ2-3|few
CASSSGVATQYF
TGTGCCAGCAGTTCGGGAGTGGCGACGCAGTATTTT
>-|TRBV21-1|TRBJ2-2|many
CASSNGQGDTGELFF
TGTGCCAGCAGCAATGGACAGGGGGACACCGGGGAGCTGTTTTTT
>-|TRBV9|TRBJ1-3|few
CASRGGISGNTIYF
TGTGCCAGCAGAGGAGGCATCTCTGGAAACACCATATATTTT
>-|TRBV5-6|TRBJ2-7|-
CASCQSGSGEQYF
TGTGCCAGCTGCCAGTCAGGTTCCGGGGAGCAGTACTTC
>TRBD2|TRBV6-2/TRBV6-3|TRBJ2-2|-
CASSIAGAVTGELFF
TGTGCCAGCAGTATAGCGGGAGCGGTCACCGGGGAGCTGTTTTTT
>TRBD2|TRBV2|TRBJ2-3|-
CASSESVRGVTDTQYF
TGTGCCAGCAGTGAGTCTGTGCGGGGGGTCACAGATACGCAGTATTTT
>TRBD1|TRBV7-9|TRBJ2-3|few
CASSPRDRPDTQYF
TGTGCCAGCAGCCCCCGGGACAGACCAGATACGCAGTATTTT
>TRBD2|TRBV27|TRBJ2-1|-
CASSPPLAVAYNEQFF
TGTGCCAGCAGCCCTCCCCTAGCGGTAGCCTACAATGAGCAGTTCTTC
>-|TRBV6-2/TRBV6-3|TRBJ2-2|many
CASSYSGVTNTGELFF
TGTGCCAGCAGTTACAGCGGTGTAACGAACACCGGGGAGCTGTTTTTT
>-|TRBV30|TRBJ2-1|many
CAWSVTQNEQFF
TGTGCCTGGAGTGTAACGCAGAATGAGCAGTTCTTC
>TRBD2|TRBV20-1|TRBJ2-5|few
CSAILAGNPQETQYF
TGCAGTGCTATACTAGCGGGGAACCCCCAAGAGACCCAGTACTTC
>-|TRBV29-1|TRBJ2-2|many
CSVALGLGELFF
TGCAGCGTCGCCCTAGGACTCGGGGAGCTGTTTTTT
>-|TRBV18|TRBJ1-5|many
CASRESSNQPQHF
TGTGCCAGCCGAGAAAGTAGCAATCAGCCCCAGCATTTT
>-|TRBV11-1|TRBJ2-3|many
CASSLLTAGGAARTDTQYF
TGTGCCAGCAGCCTGTTGACCGCCGGCGGGGCCGCCCGCACAGATACGCAGTATTTT
>TRBD2|TRBV7-6|TRBJ2-3|few
CASSLRGRDTDTQYF
TGTGCCAGCAGCTTACGCGGGAGGGACACAGATACGCAGTATTTT
>-|TRBV3-1|TRBJ2-5|-
CASRDYYQETQYF
TGTGCCAGCAGGGACTACTACCAAGAGACCCAGTACTTC
>TRBD2|TRBV2|TRBJ2-1|few
CASSERVGGGYNEQFF
TGTGCCAGCAGTGAAAGGGTGGGCGGGGGCTACAATGAGCAGTTCTTC
>-|TRBV7-9|TRBJ2-5|many
CASSLGSVQETQYF
TGTGCCAGCAGCTTGGGATCCGTCCAAGAGACCCAGTACTTC
>TRBD1|TRBV11-1|TRBJ1-2|few
CASSFRDRDRDGYTF
TGTGCCAGCAGCTTCCGGGACAGGGACCGTGATGGCTACACCTTC
>TRBD2|TRBV2|TRBJ2-1|many
CASSEVAGYRYNEQFF
TGTGCCAGCAGTGAAGTAGCGGGGTACCGCTACAATGAGCAGTTCTTC
>-|TRBV2|TRBJ2-2|few
CASDAENTGELFF
TGTGCCAGCGACGCCGAGAACACCGGGGAGCTGTTTTTT
>-|TRBV10-3|TRBJ2-7|many
CAISESSNSYEQYF
TGTGCCATCAGTGAGTCGTCTAACTCCTACGAGCAGTACTTC
>-|TRBV5-5|TRBJ2-7|-
CASIVEGSEQYF
TGTGCCAGCATCGTCGAGGGTAGCGAGCAGTACTTC
>TRBD1|TRBV29-1|TRBJ1-1|few
CSVTGTETMNTEAFF
TGCAGCGTTACCGGGACAGAGACCATGAACACTGAAGCTTTCTTT
>TRBD1|TRBV7-6|TRBJ1-1|few
CASSLLVTQGPNTEAFF
TGTGCCAGCAGCTTACTCGTAACACAGGGGCCGAACACTGAAGCTTTCTTT
>-|TRBV7-9|TRBJ2-7|many
CASSLGVGEQYF
TGTGCCAGCAGCTTAGGGGTGGGAGAGCAGTACTTC
>-|TRBV19|TRBJ2-7|-
CASSITTDPFYEQYF
TGTGCCAGTAGTATAACGACAGACCCTTTCTACGAGCAGTACTTC
>TRBD2|TRBV20-1|TRBJ2-7|-
CSARISGSHEQYF
TGCAGTGCTAGAATTAGCGGGAGCCACGAGCAGTACTTC
>-|TRBV5-6|TRBJ1-1|-
CASSPGGQELFF
TGTGCCAGCAGCCCCGGCGGGCAGGAACTCTTCTTT
>-|TRBV10-3|TRBJ2-3|-
CAISESTWVSSTDTQYF
TGTGCCATCAGTGAGTCAACGTGGGTGTCAAGCACAGATACGCAGTATTTT